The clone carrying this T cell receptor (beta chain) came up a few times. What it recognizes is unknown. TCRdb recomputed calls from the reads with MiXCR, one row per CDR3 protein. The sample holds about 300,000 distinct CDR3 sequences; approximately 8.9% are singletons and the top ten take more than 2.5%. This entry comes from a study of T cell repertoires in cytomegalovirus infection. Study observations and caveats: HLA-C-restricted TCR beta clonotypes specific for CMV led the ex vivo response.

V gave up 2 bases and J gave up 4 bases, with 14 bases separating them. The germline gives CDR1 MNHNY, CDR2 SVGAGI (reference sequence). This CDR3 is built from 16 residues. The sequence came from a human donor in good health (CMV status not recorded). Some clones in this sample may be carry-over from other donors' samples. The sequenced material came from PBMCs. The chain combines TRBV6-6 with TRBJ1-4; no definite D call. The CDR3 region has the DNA TGTGCCAGCAGTTACCTAGACGGGAGGAGTAATGAAAAACTGTTTTTT. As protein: CASSYLDGRSNEKLFF.